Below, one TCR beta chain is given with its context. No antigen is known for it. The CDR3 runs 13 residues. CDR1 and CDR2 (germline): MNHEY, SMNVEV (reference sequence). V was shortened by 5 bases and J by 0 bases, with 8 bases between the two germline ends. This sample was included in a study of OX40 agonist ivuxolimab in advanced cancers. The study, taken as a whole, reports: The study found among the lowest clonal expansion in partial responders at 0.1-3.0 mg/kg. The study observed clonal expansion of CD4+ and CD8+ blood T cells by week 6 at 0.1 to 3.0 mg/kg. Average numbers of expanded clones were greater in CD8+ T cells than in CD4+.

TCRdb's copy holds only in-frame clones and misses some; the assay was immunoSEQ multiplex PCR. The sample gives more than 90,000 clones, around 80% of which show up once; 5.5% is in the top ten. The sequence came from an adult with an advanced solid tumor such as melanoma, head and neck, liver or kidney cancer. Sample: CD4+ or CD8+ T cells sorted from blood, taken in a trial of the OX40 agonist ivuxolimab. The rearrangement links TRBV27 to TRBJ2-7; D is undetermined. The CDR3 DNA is TGTGCCAGCAGTAACTCCGACTCCTACGAGCAGTACTTC. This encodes CASSNSDSYEQYF.